These 17 T cell receptor beta chains came from one sample sequenced in a study of a mutant IDH1 vaccine in newly diagnosed glioma. The assay was immunoSEQ multiplex PCR, and TCRdb's table has in-frame clones only and misses some. The data hold 50,000 to 75,000 clones, with about four fifths observed a single time. For these TCRs, the target antigens are not known. Time point in this sample: week 11, during vaccination. Vaccination used 300 ug of mutant IDH1 20-mer peptide per dose, with topical imiquimod. Sequences were derived from PBMCs, sampled from a glioma patient whose treatment included an IDH1 peptide vaccine. The receptors derive from a man aged 50-60 years with glioma.

This clone was observed a single time. The chain couples TRBV7-3 to TRBJ1-3; D unresolved. The CDR3 extends over 15 amino acids. V was clipped by 0 bases and J by 0 bases, with 6 bases between them. CDR1 and CDR2 from the germline V gene are SGHTA and FQGTGA. The DNA for the CDR3 is TGTGCCAGCAGCTTAACCCGGAGCTCTGGAAACACCATATATTTT. Residues: CASSLTRSSGNTIYF.

The V call is TRBV19, the J call TRBJ2-7; 8 nucleotides align to TRBD1. The length of the CDR3 is 14 residues. The germline gives CDR1 LNHDA, CDR2 SQIVND (reference sequence). V dropped 7 bases and J dropped 5; count of bases not matched to a gene: 10. CDR3 nucleotides: TGTGCCAGTATGGGTCGGACAGGGATCCACGAGCAGTACTTC. This codes for CASMGRTGIHEQYF.

The gene calls are TRBV29-1 and TRBJ1-2; no firm D call. The CDR3 is made up of 13 amino acids. The germline V gene has CDR1 SQVTM and CDR2 ANQGSEA. The ends were cut back, 4 bases at V and 2 bases at J, with 11 bases in the middle. CDR3 amino acids: CSVARGSNYGYTF. The CDR3 DNA reads as TGCAGCGTTGCTAGAGGATCCAACTATGGCTACACCTTC.

This clone was detected only a few times. In DNA, the CDR3 is TGCGCCAGCAGCCAAGCGGGGGAACAGCCCCAGCATTTT. Translation gives CASSQAGEQPQHF. The V call is TRBV4-1, the J call TRBJ1-5; perhaps TRBD1 as D (5 bases). The CDR3 has 13 amino acids. CDR1 and CDR2 from the germline V gene are MGHRA and YSYEKL. Trimming stripped 1 base from V and 7 bases from J, with 8 bases between.

A note on this clone: This same CDR3 is encoded by further DNA sequences in the sample. The chain links TRBV7-9 to TRBJ1-1, with 9 bases aligning to TRBD1. Looked up from germline, CDR1 is SEHNR and CDR2 is FQNEAQ (reference sequence). There are 13 residues in the CDR3. The J segment lost 4 bases and the V segment lost 5 bases, leaving 2 bases of the junction unmatched. The DNA of the CDR3 is TGTGCCAGCAGCCTGGACAGGGGCACTGAAGCTTTCTTT. Translating gives CASSLDRGTEAFF.

The chain has TRBV5-4 and TRBJ1-2; D uncertain. Per germline, CDR1 SGHNT and CDR2 YYREEE (reference sequence). This CDR3 contains 12 residues. Deletions cut 3 bases from V and 4 bases from J, with 7 bases between. Here the CDR3 reads CASSSDTYGYTF. CDR3 bases: TGTGCCAGCAGCTCAGACACCTATGGCTACACCTTC.

This clone was counted a few times. The V call is TRBV5-1, the J call TRBJ1-6; possible D gene TRBD1, 5 bases. V gave up 4 bases and J gave up 10 bases, with 15 bases separating them. There are 14 residues in the CDR3. The germline gives CDR1 SGHRS, CDR2 YFSETQ. CDR3 amino acids: CASSEVQGASPLHF. In DNA, the CDR3 is TGCGCCAGCAGCGAAGTGCAGGGTGCGTCACCCCTCCACTTT.

The chain employs TRBV7-9 and TRBJ2-4; maybe TRBD1 (5 bases). V lost 4 bases and J 0 bases, leaving 10 bases between the germline ends. Per the germline V gene, CDR1 is SEHNR and CDR2 is FQNEAQ (reference sequence). The CDR3 length is 15 residues. CDR3 nucleotide sequence: TGTGCCAGCAGCTCGACAGTTTTAGCCAAAAACATTCAGTACTTC. It is translated as CASSSTVLAKNIQYF.

This clone has a handful of counts. The rearrangement links TRBV7-9 to TRBJ1-1; D is undetermined. Germline V gives CDR1 SEHNR, CDR2 FQNEAQ (reference sequence). This CDR3 comprises 16 residues. V gave up 5 bases and J gave up 8 bases, with 24 bases separating them. The CDR3 DNA sequence: TGTGCCAGCAGCCCCGGACGTGGAAAGGTCTTATCGGAAGCTTTCTTT. It translates to CASSPGRGKVLSEAFF.

This chain joins TRBV7-6 and TRBJ2-1, with a possible D match to TRBD1 (6 bases). V lost 1 base, J lost 7 bases, and 8 bases lay in between. The length of the CDR3 is 13 residues. Germline V gene sequence: CDR1 SGHVS, CDR2 FNYEAQ. The CDR3, as DNA: TGTGCCAGCAGCTTAGTGGGACAAAATGAGCAGTTCTTC. It encodes CASSLVGQNEQFF. The entire variable domain, with the rest obtained from reference TRBV7-6 and TRBJ2-1, is as follows: GAGVSQSPRYKVTKRGQDVALRCDPISGHVSLYWYRQALGQGPEFLTYFNYEAQQDKSGLPNDRFSAERPEGSISTLTIQRTEQRDSAMYRCASSLVGQNEQFFGPGTRLTVL.

The chain recombines TRBV23-1 with TRBJ1-6, with 11 bases that match TRBD1. TRBV23-1 is marked as an open reading frame, function uncertain. V dropped 2 bases and J dropped 7; count of bases not matched to a gene: 16. This CDR3 region has 20 residues. The CDR3 sequence is CASSQPLGQGVLVSNSPLHF. In DNA, the CDR3 is TGCGCCAGCAGTCAACCCTTGGGACAGGGGGTTCTGGTTTCGAATTCACCCCTCCACTTT.

This clone was detected only once. The CDR3 DNA reads as TGTGCCAGCACCCTGGGGACTAGCTTTGCGGAGACCCAGTACTTC. Amino acids: CASTLGTSFAETQYF. The gene calls are TRBV2 and TRBJ2-5, with 9 bases matching TRBD2. Germline-derived CDR1 and CDR2 are SNHLY and FYNNEI. The CDR3 covers 15 residues. With 7 bases clipped from V and 5 bases from J, the junction kept 11 bases outside the gene matches.

The V gene is TRBV7-9, the J gene TRBJ2-7; 9 bases are a match to TRBD2. V gave up 7 bases and J gave up 2 bases; unmatched junction bases: 6. Germline assignment: CDR1 SEHNR and CDR2 FQNEAQ (reference sequence). This CDR3 contains 14 residues. The CDR3 DNA follows: TGTGCCAGCACCCAAGCGGGAGGACCCTACGAGCAGTACTTC. This sequence encodes CASTQAGGPYEQYF.

The rearrangement joins TRBV4-1 to TRBJ2-1; D possibly corresponds to TRBD2 (6 bases). Germline CDR1 MGHRA, CDR2 YSYEKL. V shed 2 bases and J shed 8 bases, with 16 bases lying between them. There are 15 residues in the CDR3. The CDR3 coding sequence is TGCGCCAGCAGCCAAAACGGTGCCACGGGGGATGAGCAGTTCTTC. Encoded protein: CASSQNGATGDEQFF.

V gene TRBV27 combines with J gene TRBJ2-1; no clear D gene. This CDR3 region has 15 residues. The germline gives CDR1 MNHEY, CDR2 SMNVEV (reference sequence). The V end was cut by 1 base, the J end by 7 bases, with 14 bases between. The CDR3 DNA reads as TGTGCCAGCAGTTTATTGGCAGCCTCGAAGAATGAGCAGTTCTTC. Translation gives CASSLLAASKNEQFF.

The gene calls are TRBV11-2 and TRBJ2-7; D tentatively fits TRBD1 or TRBD2 (5 bases each). Trimming took 4 bases from V and 0 from J, leaving 16 bases between them. Germline CDR1 and CDR2: SGHAT and FQNNGV. This CDR3 spans 16 amino acids. The CDR3 nucleotides are TGTGCCAGCAGCTCCCCTCCCCGGGGCCTCTCCTACGAGCAGTACTTC. It is translated as CASSSPPRGLSYEQYF.

This rearrangement joins TRBV28 to TRBJ1-1, with 8 bases fitting TRBD1. CDR1 is MDHEN and CDR2 is SYDVKM in the germline V gene. Germline trimming cut 6 bases from V and 0 bases from J; bases unmatched to any gene: 15. This CDR3 region has 18 residues. DNA for the CDR3: TGTGCCAGCAGCACCTGGGCGGGACAGGTTAGGGTGAACACTGAAGCTTTCTTT. The encoded protein is CASSTWAGQVRVNTEAFF.